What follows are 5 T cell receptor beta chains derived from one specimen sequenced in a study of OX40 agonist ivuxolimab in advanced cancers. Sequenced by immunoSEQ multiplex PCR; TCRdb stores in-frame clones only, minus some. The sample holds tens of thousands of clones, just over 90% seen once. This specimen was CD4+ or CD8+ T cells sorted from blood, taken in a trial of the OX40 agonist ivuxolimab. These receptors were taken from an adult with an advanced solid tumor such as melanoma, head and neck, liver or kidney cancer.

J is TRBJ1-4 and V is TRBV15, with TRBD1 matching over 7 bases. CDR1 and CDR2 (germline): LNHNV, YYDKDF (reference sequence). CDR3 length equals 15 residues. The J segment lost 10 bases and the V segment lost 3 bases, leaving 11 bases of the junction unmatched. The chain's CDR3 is CATSRDTGVEGKLFF. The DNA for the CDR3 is TGTGCCACCAGCAGGGATACAGGGGTTGAGGGAAAACTGTTTTTT.

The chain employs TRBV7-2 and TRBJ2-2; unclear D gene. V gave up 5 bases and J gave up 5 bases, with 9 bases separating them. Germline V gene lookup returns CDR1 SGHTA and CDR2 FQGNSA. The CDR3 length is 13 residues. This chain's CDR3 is CASSPYLTGELFF. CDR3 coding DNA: TGTGCCAGCAGCCCCTATCTTACCGGGGAGCTGTTTTTT.

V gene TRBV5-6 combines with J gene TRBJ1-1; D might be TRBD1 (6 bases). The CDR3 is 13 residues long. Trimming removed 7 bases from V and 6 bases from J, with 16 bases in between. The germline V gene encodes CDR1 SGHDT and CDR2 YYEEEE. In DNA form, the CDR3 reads TGTGCCAGCTCCCTCAAGGGGGGCGCTGAAGCTTTCTTT. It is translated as CASSLKGGAEAFF.

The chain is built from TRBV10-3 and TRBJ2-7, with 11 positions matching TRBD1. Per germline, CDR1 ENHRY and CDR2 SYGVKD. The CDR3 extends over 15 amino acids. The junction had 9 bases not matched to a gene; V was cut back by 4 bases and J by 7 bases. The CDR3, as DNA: TGTGCCATCAGTGGAGGGAGGACAGGGGGCCGGGAGCAGTACTTC. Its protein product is CAISGGRTGGREQYF.

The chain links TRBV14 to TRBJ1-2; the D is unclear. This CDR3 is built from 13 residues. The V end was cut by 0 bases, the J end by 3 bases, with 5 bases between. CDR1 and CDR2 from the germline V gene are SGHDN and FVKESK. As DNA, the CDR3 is TGTGCCAGCAGCCAAGAATACCACTATGGCTACACCTTC. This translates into CASSQEYHYGYTF. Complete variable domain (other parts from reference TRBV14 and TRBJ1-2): EAGVTQFPSHSVIEKGQTVTLRCDPISGHDNLYWYRRVMGKEIKFLLHFVKESKQDESGMPNNRFLAERTGGTYSTLKVQPAELEDSGVYFCASSQEYHYGYTFGSGTRLTVV.